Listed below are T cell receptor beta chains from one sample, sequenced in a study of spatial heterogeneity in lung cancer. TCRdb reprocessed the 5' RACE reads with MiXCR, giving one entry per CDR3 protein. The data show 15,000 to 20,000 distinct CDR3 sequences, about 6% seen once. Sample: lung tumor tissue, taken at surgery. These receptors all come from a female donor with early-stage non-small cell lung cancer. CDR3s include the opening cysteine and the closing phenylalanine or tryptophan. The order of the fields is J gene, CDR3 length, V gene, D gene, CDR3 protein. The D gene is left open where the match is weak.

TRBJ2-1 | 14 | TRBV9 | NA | CASSGTDTYNEQFF
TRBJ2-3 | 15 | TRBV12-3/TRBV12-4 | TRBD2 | CASSLPSGREGTQYF
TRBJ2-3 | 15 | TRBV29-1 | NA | CSTTQGGTSTDTQYF
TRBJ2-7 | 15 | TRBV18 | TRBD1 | CASSTVRQGNHEQYF
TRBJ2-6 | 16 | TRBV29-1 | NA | CSATSTAFSGANVLTF
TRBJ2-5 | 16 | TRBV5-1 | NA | CASSLVGRVGGETQYF
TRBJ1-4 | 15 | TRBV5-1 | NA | CASSLEDSQNEKLFF
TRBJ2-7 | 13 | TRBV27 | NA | CASSLLPPYEQYF
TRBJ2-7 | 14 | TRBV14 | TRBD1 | CASSPRQGRYEQYF
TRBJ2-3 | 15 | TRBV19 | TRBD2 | CASSMTSGSYDTQYF
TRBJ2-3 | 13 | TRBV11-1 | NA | CASSPGGEDTQYF
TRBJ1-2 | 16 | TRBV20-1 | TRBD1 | CSAEGLSDRPLGGYTF
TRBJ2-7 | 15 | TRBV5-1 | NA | CASSPGGTDSYEQYF
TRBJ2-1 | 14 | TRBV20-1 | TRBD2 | CSARSSGTYNEQFF
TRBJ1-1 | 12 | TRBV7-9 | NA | CASSLGATEAFF
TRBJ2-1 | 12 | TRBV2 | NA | CAGRGDSDEQFF
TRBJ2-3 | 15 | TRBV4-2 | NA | CASSQDGTGEDTQYF
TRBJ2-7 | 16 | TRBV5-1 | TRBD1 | CASSGTPGTGGYEQYF
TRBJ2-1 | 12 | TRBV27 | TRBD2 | CASSPLAGREFF
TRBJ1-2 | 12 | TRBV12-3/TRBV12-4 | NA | CASSFRATGYTF
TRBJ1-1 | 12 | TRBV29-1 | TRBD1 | CSVSLRQGRAFF
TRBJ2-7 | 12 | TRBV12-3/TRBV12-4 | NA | CASSKQDYEQYF
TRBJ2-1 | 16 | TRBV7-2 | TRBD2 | CASSLVGGGPSNEQFF
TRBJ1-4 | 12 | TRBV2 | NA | CASRGPNEKLFF
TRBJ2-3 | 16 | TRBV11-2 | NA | CASSLREAGLPDTQYF
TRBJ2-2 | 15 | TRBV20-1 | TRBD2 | CSALLAGGITGELFF
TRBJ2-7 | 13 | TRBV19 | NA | CASSARVPYEQYF
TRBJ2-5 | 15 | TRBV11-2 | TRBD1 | CASSLVGTEQETQYF
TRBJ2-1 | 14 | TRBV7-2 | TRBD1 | CASSRTGTDNEQFF
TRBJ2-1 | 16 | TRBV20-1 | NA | CSAGVLAPGGYNEQFF